This TCR beta chain was identified during a study of tumor-infiltrating lymphocytes in primary liver carcinoma. Whole-study context: Tumors were stage T1-T3 N0M0, about 4 to 11 cm across.

About this clonotype: The target antigen is unknown.

The V end lost 5 bases, the J end lost 8 bases, and 15 bases lay between the germline ends. The CDR3 runs to 14 residues. Germline assignment: CDR1 MDHEN and CDR2 SYDVKM. Total RNA and DNA came together from approximately 20-30 mg of bulk tissue without cell sorting. The patients had histopathologically diagnosed primary liver carcinoma, and their disease was treated by surgical resection. Study-wide points: Blood fell significantly below tumors in its top-250-clone fraction (p = 0.039). Relative to tumor region pairs, the tumor-adjacent and tumor-blood pairs showed overlap that was lower.

Researchers generated TCR beta cDNA from about 450 ng of total RNA, relying on a constant-region primer. Each TCR beta library was derived from three nested multiplex PCR rounds that employed slightly modified ARM-PCR. TRBV1-TRBV30 forward and Cbeta reverse primers drove the first two approximately 11-cycle rounds. A single record per CDR3 protein comes from TCRdb applying MiXCR to the multiplex PCR reads. The profile covers about 120,000 distinct CDR3 sequences, with 55% to 70% appearing a single time and 8.1% taken by the ten largest. The source is a woman aged 55-69 years with primary liver carcinoma and hepatitis B virus infection. Material for sequencing was tumor-adjacent normal liver tissue. This chain connects TRBV28 to TRBJ1-4; D is unclear. The DNA for the CDR3 is TGTGCCAGCAGTCTCCTCGAACAGAGAGAAAAACTGTTTTTT. Its protein is CASSLLEQREKLFF.